This TCR beta chain was profiled in a study of identical twins. V lost 3 bases, J lost 3 bases, and 8 bases lay in between. The germline V gene encodes CDR1 SNHLY and CDR2 FYNNEI. The CDR3 covers 13 residues. All donors were healthy Caucasians. Findings and limits, study-wide: Researchers reported excess low generation probability among twin-shared out-of-frame alpha sequences. Conclusions relied on cross-sectional statistical analysis, not following the same donors.

This clonotype came up many times. As yet, its antigen is unknown. A template switching step contributed a universal primer site, while unique molecular identifiers were present in the cDNA. From the 5' RACE reads, TCRdb called clonotypes with MiXCR, one entry per CDR3 protein. The sample holds hundreds of thousands of distinct CDR3 sequences, approximately 7% seen once. These data also formed part of another study, on yellow fever vaccine responses in identical twins.

The rearrangement joins TRBV2 to TRBJ1-1; TRBD1 is a possible D gene (5 bases). The sequencing input was memory (CD45RO+) T cells sorted from blood. This receptor was taken from a woman aged 18 to 35 in good health. CDR3: CASSEQGYTEAFF. The CDR3 DNA is TGTGCCAGCAGTGAGCAGGGCTACACTGAAGCTTTCTTT.